This T cell receptor beta chain was recovered during a study of T cell responses to AZD1222 COVID-19 vaccine. The germline CDR1 and CDR2 sequences are LGHDT and YNNKEL (reference sequence). The CDR3 has 14 amino acids. V lost 0 bases and J 2 bases, leaving 6 bases between the germline ends. In regard to this clone: Its matching antigen is unknown.

Study outcomes and limitations: Two AZD1222 administrations were followed by greater Spike-specific TCR breadth and depth. It should be noted that donors were predominantly white British and more often female, and clonal diversity was possibly underestimated. Only a handful of AZD1222 recipients, more than five in all, had baseline seropositivity. Repertoire sampling occurred only after the peak T cell response.

Libraries were prepared by immunoSEQ multiplex PCR; TCRdb keeps only in-frame clonotypes and omits some of them. The repertoire holds 140,000 to 150,000 clones, with approximately 93% as singletons. The sequencing used peripheral blood, collected after recovery from COVID-19. V and J are TRBV3-1 (or the pseudogene TRBV3-2) and TRBJ2-3, with no clear D. This sequence originates from an adult who had recovered from COVID-19. The CDR3 DNA follows: TGTGCCAGCAGCCAAGATCAAAACACAGATACGCAGTATTTT. Encoded protein: CASSQDQNTDTQYF.